The 16 T cell receptor beta chains below come from one sample, sequenced in a study of read filtering for tumor transcriptome and immune sequencing. This library used roughly 0.4 ug RNA and molecular barcoded adaptors spanning alpha/delta and beta/gamma chains. TCRdb recomputed calls from the reads with MiXCR, one row per CDR3 protein. The repertoire has around 130,000 distinct CDR3 sequences, over 10% of them found once; the top ten carry around 8.3%. The sample comprised a population of CD138-negative cells sorted from bone marrow. The receptors derive from a donor at least 40 years old with multiple myeloma.

This clonotype was counted at least ten times. V gene TRBV12-3 or TRBV12-4 combines with J gene TRBJ2-1; D is uncertain. Trimming removed 5 bases from V and 6 bases from J, with 5 bases in between. The CDR3 is made up of 11 amino acids. The CDR3 here is CASSPTNEQFF. CDR3 bases: TGTGCCAGCAGTCCAACCAATGAGCAGTTCTTC.

At least ten counts were recorded for this clonotype. This chain uses TRBV3-1 with TRBJ1-5, with D tentatively TRBD1 (5 bases). The CDR3 is 15 residues long. Per germline, CDR1 LGHDT and CDR2 YNNKEL (reference sequence). V lost 1 base and J lost 0, with 7 bases in between. The CDR3 nucleotides read TGTGCCAGCAGCCAAGGGACAAATAGCAATCAGCCCCAGCATTTT. It codes for CASSQGTNSNQPQHF.

As for this clonotype: Mismatch with germline at one junction end may stem from a read error. The V and J genes are TRBV7-9 and TRBJ1-1, with TRBD1 matching over 8 bases. The CDR3 spans 15 residues. Looked up from germline, CDR1 is SEHNR and CDR2 is FQNEAQ (reference sequence). DNA for the CDR3: TGTGCCAGCTGCTTAACAGGGGGTGTGGACACTGAAGCTTTCTTT. Protein: CASCLTGGVDTEAFF. The variable domain in full, completed from reference TRBV7-9 and TRBJ1-1, reads DTGVSQNPRHKITKRGQNVTFRCDPISEHNRLYWYRQTLGQGPEFLTYFQNEAQLEKSRLLSDRFSAERPKGSFSTLEIQRTEQGDSAMYLCASCLTGGVDTEAFFGQGTRLTVV.

This clonotype was seen ten or more times. The rearrangement joins TRBV6-5 to TRBJ2-1; TRBD2 agrees at 16 bases. Germline V gene sequence: CDR1 MNHEY, CDR2 SVGAGI. V trimming: 5 bases; J trimming: 6 bases; junction bases outside the gene matches: 7. CDR3 size: 17 residues. CDR3 protein: CASSPGTSGRASNEQFF. The CDR3 DNA reads TGTGCCAGCAGTCCCGGGACTAGCGGGAGGGCAAGCAATGAGCAGTTCTTC.

This clonotype was seen repeatedly, ten times or more. The V gene is TRBV5-1, the J gene TRBJ2-5; D is undetermined. V dropped 5 bases and J dropped 1 base, with 9 bases sitting between them. From germline, CDR1 is SGHRS and CDR2 YFSETQ. The CDR3 consists of 13 residues. The CDR3 DNA reads as TGCGCCAGCAGTCAATTATCCCAAGAGACCCAGTACTTC. It yields the protein CASSQLSQETQYF.

This clonotype came up many times. V gene TRBV5-1 combines with J gene TRBJ1-1, with 12 positions matching TRBD1. Germline V gene sequence: CDR1 SGHRS, CDR2 YFSETQ. Losses at the gene ends were 0 bases for V and 7 bases for J; bases not matched to a gene: 4. CDR3 length: 15 amino acids. The CDR3 loop reads CASSLGDRGLSEAFF. As DNA, the CDR3 is TGCGCCAGCAGCTTGGGGGACAGGGGGCTGAGTGAAGCTTTCTTT.

This clonotype was counted ten times or more. The chain employs TRBV19 and TRBJ2-1; 13 bases are a match to TRBD2. The ends lost 4 bases at V and 12 bases at J; junction bases unmatched: 12. CDR1 is LNHDA, CDR2 SQIVND, per germline (reference sequence). There are 16 residues in the CDR3. CDR3: CASSTPGTSGTMVQFF. Written as DNA, the CDR3 is TGTGCCAGTAGTACCCCCGGGACTAGCGGGACCATGGTGCAGTTCTTC.

Many counts were recorded for this clonotype. The J gene is TRBJ2-1, the V gene TRBV7-3; no firm D call. Trimming pared 5 bases from V and 6 bases from J, leaving 14 bases between. CDR3 length equals 14 residues. From germline, CDR1 is SGHTA and CDR2 FQGTGA. In DNA, the CDR3 is TGTGCCAGCAGCAACCCCGGGCCCATCAATGAGCAGTTCTTC. It yields the protein CASSNPGPINEQFF.

This clonotype was seen only a few times. A single base separates this from a much larger clone, so it may be a read error. The chain combines TRBV29-1 with TRBJ1-1; D may be TRBD1 (5 bases). Deletions cut 4 bases from V and 10 bases from J, with 10 bases between. From germline, CDR1 is SQVTM and CDR2 ANQGSEA. CDR3 length: 10 residues. Here the CDR3 DNA reads TGCAGCGTTGTAGGGGTTGGAGCTTTCTTT. It codes for CSVVGVGAFF.

This clonotype has a count of ten or more. The chain uses TRBV12-3 or TRBV12-4 and TRBJ2-2, with D tentatively TRBD1 (5 bases). Trimming pared 7 bases from V and 3 bases from J, leaving 9 bases between. This CDR3 spans 13 amino acids. Here the CDR3 reads CASTQGYTGELFF. The CDR3 region has the DNA TGTGCCAGCACTCAGGGCTACACCGGGGAGCTGTTTTTT.

The table lists this clonotype with many counts. The chain couples TRBV12-3 or TRBV12-4 to TRBJ2-2; TRBD2 agrees at 14 bases. V gave up 6 bases and J gave up 4 bases; unmatched junction bases: 7. This CDR3 region has 17 residues. In DNA, the CDR3 is TGTGCCAGCAGCCGGGGACTAGCGGGAGTTGGCACCGGGGAGCTGTTTTTT. It specifies CASSRGLAGVGTGELFF.

The chain employs TRBV6-2 or TRBV6-3 and TRBJ2-1, with D maybe TRBD2 (6 bases). Germline CDR1 MNHEY, CDR2 SVGEGT. CDR3 length: 13 residues. V shed 9 bases and J shed 13 bases, with 22 bases lying between them. The CDR3 sequence: CASGPEGRETQFF. CDR3 DNA: TGTGCCAGTGGGCCGGAGGGCCGGGAGACCCAGTTCTTC.

This clonotype was observed many times. The V gene is TRBV11-3, the J gene TRBJ1-1, with 7 bases identical to TRBD1. Germline-derived CDR1 and CDR2 are SGHNT and YENEEA. The length of the CDR3 is 16 residues. V shed 4 bases and J 5 bases; nucleotides not matched to a gene: 13. CDR3 region: CASSSTGTATGTEAFF. CDR3 in DNA: TGTGCCAGCAGCTCGACAGGGACAGCCACGGGGACTGAAGCTTTCTTT.

This clonotype was seen many times. The chain has TRBV9 and TRBJ2-1; 8 positions agree with TRBD1. Germline loops: CDR1 SGDLS, CDR2 YYNGEE. V was pared by 5 bases and J by 0 bases, with 4 bases of the junction left unmatched. CDR3 size: 15 residues. This chain's CDR3 is CASSRTGSSYNEQFF. CDR3 coding DNA: TGTGCCAGCAGTCGGACAGGGAGCTCCTACAATGAGCAGTTCTTC.

This clonotype was recorded a few times. A far larger clone differs by one base, so this is likely a read error. CDR3 sequence reads: CASSQNFLNEQFF. CDR3 coding DNA: TGCGCCAGCAGCCAAAATTTTTTGAATGAGCAGTTCTTC. V usage is TRBV4-3 and J usage is TRBJ2-1; no definite D call. The CDR3 is made up of 13 amino acids. Germline lookup yields CDR1 LGHNA and CDR2 YSLEER. V lost 2 bases to trimming and J lost 7 bases, with 9 bases between them.

Only a few counts were recorded for this clonotype. Just one base apart from a much larger clone, this may be a read error. The chain links TRBV20-1 to TRBJ1-1; no reliable D call. The ends were cut back, 7 bases at V and 4 bases at J, with 16 bases in the middle. CDR3 length: 13 amino acids. Germline-derived CDR1 and CDR2 are DFQATT and SNEGSKA (reference sequence). The CDR3, as DNA: TGCAGTGTAACATGTCAACTGGGCACTGAAGCTTTCTTT. Protein sequence: CSVTCQLGTEAFF.